This TCR beta chain was documented in a study of breast tumors, draining lymph nodes, adjacent tissues. Trimming left V 6 bases short and J 8 bases short, with 23 bases between. This CDR3 is 16 amino acids long. From germline, CDR1 is LNHNV and CDR2 YYDKDF (reference sequence). TCRdb ran MiXCR on the multiplex PCR reads and lists one entry per CDR3 protein. The sample has some 25,000 distinct CDR3 sequences; approximately 75% are singletons. Study-wide results and caveats: Compared with basal-like, luminal-like tumors shared significantly more repertoire with nontumor tissue. Tumor repertoires ranked between lymph nodes and nontumor tissue in diversity, with V and J gene preferences. Data only fit, rather than demonstrated, lymph node origin of most tumor T cells.

With respect to this clonotype: Its target is unknown.

V usage is TRBV15 and J usage is TRBJ2-1; D assignment may be TRBD1 or TRBD2 (5 bases each). Sequences were obtained from tumor-adjacent breast tissue. The clonotype was recovered from a female donor with breast cancer. Some clones in this sample may be carry-over from other donors' samples. Here the CDR3 DNA reads TGTGCCACCAGGGGTAAGGAGAATAGGGACGTCGATGAGCAGTTCTTC. This gives the protein CATRGKENRDVDEQFF.